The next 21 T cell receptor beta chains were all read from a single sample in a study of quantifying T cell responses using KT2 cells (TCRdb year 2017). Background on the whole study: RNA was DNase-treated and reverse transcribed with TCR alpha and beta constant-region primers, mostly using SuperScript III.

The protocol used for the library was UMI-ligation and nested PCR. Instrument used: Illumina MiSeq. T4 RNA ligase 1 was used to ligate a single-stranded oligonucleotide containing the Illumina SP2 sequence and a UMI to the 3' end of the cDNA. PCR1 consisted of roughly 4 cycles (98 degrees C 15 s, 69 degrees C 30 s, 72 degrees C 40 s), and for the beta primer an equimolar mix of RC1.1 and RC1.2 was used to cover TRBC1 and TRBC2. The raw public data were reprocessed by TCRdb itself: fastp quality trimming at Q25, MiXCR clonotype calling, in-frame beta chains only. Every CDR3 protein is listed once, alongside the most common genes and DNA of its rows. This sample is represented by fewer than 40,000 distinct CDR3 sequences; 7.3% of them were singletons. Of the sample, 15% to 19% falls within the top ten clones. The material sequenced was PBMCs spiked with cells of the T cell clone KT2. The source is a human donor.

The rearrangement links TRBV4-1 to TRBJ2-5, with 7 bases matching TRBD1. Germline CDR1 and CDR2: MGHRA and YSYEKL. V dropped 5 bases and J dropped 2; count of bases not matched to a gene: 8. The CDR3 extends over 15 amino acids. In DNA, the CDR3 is TGCGCCAGCAGCTACCGGGACAGCTCACAAGAGACCCAGTACTTC. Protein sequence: CASSYRDSSQETQYF.

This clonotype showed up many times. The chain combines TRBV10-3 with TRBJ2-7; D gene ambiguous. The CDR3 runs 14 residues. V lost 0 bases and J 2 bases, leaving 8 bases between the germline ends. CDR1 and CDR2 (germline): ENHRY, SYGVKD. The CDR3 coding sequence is TGTGCCATCAGTGAGTCGAGGCAGACCTACGAGCAGTACTTC. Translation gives CAISESRQTYEQYF.

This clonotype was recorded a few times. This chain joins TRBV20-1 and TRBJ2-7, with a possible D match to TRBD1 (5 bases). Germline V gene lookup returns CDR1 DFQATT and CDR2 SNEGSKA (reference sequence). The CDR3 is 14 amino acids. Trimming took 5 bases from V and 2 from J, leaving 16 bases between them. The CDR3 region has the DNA TGCAGTGCTCGGCCCTACAGGACGACCTACGAGCAGTACTTC. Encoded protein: CSARPYRTTYEQYF.

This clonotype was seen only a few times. The CDR3 is CASSRTRQTRYGYTF. DNA for the CDR3: TGTGCCAGCAGCCGAACTCGACAGACTAGATATGGCTACACCTTC. The V gene is TRBV6-5, the J gene TRBJ1-2; TRBD1 might be the D (5 bases). Germline CDR1 MNHEY, CDR2 SVGAGI. V lost 6 bases, J lost 5 bases, and 19 bases lay in between. This CDR3 is 15 amino acids long.

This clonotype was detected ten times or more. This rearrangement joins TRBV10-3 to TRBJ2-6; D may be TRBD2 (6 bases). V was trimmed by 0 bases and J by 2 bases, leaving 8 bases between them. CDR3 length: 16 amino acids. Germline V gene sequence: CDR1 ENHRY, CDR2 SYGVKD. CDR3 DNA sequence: TGTGCCATCAGTGAGTCGACGGGGGCTGGGGCCAACGTCCTGACTTTC. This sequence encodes CAISESTGAGANVLTF.

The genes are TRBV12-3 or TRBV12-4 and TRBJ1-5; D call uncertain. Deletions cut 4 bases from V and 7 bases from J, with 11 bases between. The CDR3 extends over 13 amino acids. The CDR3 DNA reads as TGTGCCAGCAGTTCGCTAGGTGGCCAGCCCCAGCATTTT. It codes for CASSSLGGQPQHF.

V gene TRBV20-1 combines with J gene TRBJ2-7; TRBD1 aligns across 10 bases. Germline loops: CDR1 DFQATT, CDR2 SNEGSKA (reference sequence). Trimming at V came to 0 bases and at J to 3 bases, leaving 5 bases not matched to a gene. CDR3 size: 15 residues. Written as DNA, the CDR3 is TGCAGTGCTAGAGAACTAGGACAGGGGGACTACGAGCAGTACTTC. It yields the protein CSARELGQGDYEQYF.

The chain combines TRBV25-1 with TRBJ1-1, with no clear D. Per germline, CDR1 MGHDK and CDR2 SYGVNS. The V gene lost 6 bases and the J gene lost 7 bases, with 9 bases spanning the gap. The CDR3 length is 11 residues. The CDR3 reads CASRMEDEAFF. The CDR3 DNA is TGTGCCAGCAGGATGGAGGATGAAGCTTTCTTT.

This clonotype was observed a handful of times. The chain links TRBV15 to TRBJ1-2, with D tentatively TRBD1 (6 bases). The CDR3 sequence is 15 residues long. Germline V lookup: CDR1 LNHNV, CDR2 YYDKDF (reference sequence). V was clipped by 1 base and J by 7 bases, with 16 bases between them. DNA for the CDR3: TGTGCCACCAGCAGAGGGGGGCAGCCCCGTGCTGGCTACACCTTC. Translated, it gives CATSRGGQPRAGYTF.

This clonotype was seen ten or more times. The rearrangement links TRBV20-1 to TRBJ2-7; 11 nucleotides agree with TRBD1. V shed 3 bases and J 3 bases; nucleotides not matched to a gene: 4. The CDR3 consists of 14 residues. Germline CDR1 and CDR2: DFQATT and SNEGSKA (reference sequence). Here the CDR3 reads CSASEGTGGYEQYF. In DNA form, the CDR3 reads TGCAGTGCTAGTGAAGGGACAGGGGGCTACGAGCAGTACTTC.

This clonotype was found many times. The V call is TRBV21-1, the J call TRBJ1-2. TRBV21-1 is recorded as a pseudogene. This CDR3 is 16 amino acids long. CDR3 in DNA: TGTGCCAGCAGCAACTCTAGTCGGCCACTACTGGGTGGCTACACCTTC. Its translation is CASSNSSRPLLGGYTF.

For the CDR3, the DNA is TGTGCCAGCAGCTTATGGGCAGGGCCATCCTCTGGGGCCAACGTCCTGACTTTC. The encoded protein is CASSLWAGPSSGANVLTF. V usage is TRBV7-3 and J usage is TRBJ2-6, with D perhaps TRBD1 (5 bases). V was pared by 2 bases and J by 0 bases, with 14 bases between. Germline CDR1 and CDR2: SGHTA and FQGTGA. The CDR3 runs 18 residues.

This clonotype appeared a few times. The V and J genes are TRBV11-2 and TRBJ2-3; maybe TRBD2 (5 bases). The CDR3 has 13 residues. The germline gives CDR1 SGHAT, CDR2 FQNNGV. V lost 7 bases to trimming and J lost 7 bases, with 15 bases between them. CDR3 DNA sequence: TGTGCCAGCAACGAGGGTAGCACTCATACGCAGTATTTT. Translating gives CASNEGSTHTQYF.

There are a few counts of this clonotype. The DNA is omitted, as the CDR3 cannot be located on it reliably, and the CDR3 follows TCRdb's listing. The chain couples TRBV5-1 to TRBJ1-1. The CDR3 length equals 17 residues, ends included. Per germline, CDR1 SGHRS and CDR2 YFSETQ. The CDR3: CASSQPGGSTSGTEAFF.

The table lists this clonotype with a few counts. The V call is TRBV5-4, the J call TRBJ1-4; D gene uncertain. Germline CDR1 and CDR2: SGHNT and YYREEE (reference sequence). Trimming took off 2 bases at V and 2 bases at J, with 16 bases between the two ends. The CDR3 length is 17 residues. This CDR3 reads CASSFESGRATNEKLFF. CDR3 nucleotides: TGTGCCAGCAGCTTCGAATCAGGACGGGCGACTAATGAAAAACTGTTTTTT. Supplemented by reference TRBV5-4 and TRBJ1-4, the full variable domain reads ETGVTQSPTHLIKTRGQQVTLRCSSQSGHNTVSWYQQALGQGPQFIFQYYREEENGRGNFPPRFSGLQFPNYSSELNVNALELDDSALYLCASSFESGRATNEKLFFGSGTQLSVL.

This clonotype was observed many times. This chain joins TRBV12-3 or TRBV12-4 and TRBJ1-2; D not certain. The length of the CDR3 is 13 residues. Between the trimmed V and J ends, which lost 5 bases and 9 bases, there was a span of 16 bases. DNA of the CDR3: TGTGCCAGCAGTCCGACTATAAGCCAGAGCTACACCTTC. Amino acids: CASSPTISQSYTF.

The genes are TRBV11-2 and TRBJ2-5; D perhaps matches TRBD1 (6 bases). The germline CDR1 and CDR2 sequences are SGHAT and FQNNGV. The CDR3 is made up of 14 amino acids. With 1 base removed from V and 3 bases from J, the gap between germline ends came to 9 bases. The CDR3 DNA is TGTGCCAGCAGCTTAGGGACAGTTAAAGAGACCCAGTACTTC. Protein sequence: CASSLGTVKETQYF.

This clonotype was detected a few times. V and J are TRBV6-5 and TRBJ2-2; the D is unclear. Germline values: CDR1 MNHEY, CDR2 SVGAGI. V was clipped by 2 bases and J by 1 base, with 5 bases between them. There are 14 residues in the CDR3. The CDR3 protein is CASSYRWNTGELFF. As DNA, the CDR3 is TGTGCCAGCAGTTACCGATGGAACACCGGGGAGCTGTTTTTT.

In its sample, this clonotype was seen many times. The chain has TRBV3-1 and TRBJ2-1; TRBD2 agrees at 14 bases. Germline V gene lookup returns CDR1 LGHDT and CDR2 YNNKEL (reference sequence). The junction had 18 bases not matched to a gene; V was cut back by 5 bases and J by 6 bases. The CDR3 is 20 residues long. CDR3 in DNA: TGTGCCAGCAGCTTCTTTGCAGCACCGGGACTAGCGGGAGTAGGCAATGAGCAGTTCTTC. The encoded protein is CASSFFAAPGLAGVGNEQFF.

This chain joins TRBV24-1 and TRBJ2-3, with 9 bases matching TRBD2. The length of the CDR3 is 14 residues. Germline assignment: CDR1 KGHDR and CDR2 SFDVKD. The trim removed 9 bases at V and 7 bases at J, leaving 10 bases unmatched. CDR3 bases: TGTGCCACCGGCGGGGCGGGAGGGCCGAATACGCAGTATTTT. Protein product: CATGGAGGPNTQYF.

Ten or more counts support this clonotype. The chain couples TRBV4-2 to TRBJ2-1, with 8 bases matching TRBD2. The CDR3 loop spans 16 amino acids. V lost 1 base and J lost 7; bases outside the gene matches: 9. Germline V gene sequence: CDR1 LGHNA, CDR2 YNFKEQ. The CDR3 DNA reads TGTGCCAGCAGCCAAGGTTACCGGGGGGGCCTTAATGAGCAGTTCTTC. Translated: CASSQGYRGGLNEQFF.